In its sample, the clone carrying this T cell receptor beta chain was seen many times. The antigen remains unidentified. These data belong to a study of spatial heterogeneity in lung cancer. Study-level information: Researchers sequenced follow-up PBMC samples if they had them, and these came a median of around two years after resection. Findings of the study overall: Ubiquitous expanded tumor TCRs were seen in blood more at resection than at follow-up.

Each TCR cDNA molecule bore a unique molecular identifier. TCRdb processed the 5' RACE reads anew with MiXCR; each CDR3 protein has one entry. The sample yields about 10,000 distinct CDR3 sequences, 20% to 25% seen once. Time point described: blood at routine non-recurrence follow-up after resection. V gave up 0 bases and J gave up 6 bases; unmatched junction bases: 8. Germline V lookup: CDR1 DFQATT, CDR2 SNEGSKA (reference sequence). CDR3 size: 15 residues. The chain carries TRBV20-1 and TRBJ2-7, with 10 bases identical to TRBD2. This material consisted of PBMCs, taken at follow-up. The TCR comes from a male donor with early-stage non-small cell lung cancer. CDR3 loop: CSARELAGAGGEQYF. DNA for the CDR3: TGCAGTGCTAGAGAGCTAGCGGGGGCCGGGGGCGAGCAGTACTTC.